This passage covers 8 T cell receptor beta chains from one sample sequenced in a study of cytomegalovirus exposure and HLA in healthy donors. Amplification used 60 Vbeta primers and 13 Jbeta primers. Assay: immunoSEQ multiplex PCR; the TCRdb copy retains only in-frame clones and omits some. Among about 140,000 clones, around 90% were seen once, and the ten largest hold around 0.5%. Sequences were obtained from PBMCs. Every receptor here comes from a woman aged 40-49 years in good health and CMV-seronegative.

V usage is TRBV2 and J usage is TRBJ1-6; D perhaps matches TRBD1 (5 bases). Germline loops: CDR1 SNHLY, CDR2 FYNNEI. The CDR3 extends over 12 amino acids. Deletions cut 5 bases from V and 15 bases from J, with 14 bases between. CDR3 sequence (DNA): TGTGCCAGCAGTCCTACAGGCCCCAGCCTCCACTTT. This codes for CASSPTGPSLHF.

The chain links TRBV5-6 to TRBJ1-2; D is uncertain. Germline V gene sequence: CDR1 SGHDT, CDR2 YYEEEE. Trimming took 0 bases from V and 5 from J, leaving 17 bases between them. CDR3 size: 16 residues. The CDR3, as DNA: TGTGCCAGCAGCTTGGCCCGACTCCGGAGGGTGTATGGCTACACCTTC. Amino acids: CASSLARLRRVYGYTF.

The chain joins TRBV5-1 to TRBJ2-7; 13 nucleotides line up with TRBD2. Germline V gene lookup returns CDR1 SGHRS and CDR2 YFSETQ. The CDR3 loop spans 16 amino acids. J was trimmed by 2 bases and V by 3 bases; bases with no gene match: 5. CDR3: CASSSGTSGATYEQYF. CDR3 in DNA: TGCGCCAGCAGCTCCGGGACTAGCGGGGCCACCTACGAGCAGTACTTC.

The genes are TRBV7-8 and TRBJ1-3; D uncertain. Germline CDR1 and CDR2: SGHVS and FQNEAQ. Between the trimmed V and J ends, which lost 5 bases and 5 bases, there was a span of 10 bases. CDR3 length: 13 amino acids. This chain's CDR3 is CASSPSPRNTIYF. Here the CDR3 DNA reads TGTGCCAGCAGCCCCTCTCCTCGAAACACCATATATTTT.

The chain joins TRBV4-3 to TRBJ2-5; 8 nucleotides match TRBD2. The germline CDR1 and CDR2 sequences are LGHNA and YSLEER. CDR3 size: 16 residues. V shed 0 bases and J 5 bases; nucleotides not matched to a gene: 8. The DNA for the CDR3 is TGCGCCAGCAGCCAAGAAAGAAGCGGGAGTCGGGAGACCCAGTACTTC. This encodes CASSQERSGSRETQYF.

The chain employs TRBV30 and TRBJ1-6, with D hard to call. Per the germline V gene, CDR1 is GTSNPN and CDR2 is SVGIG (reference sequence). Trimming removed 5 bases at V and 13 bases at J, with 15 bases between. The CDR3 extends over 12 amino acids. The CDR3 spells CAWGPRRPPLHF. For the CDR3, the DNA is TGTGCCTGGGGCCCCCGGAGGCCCCCCCTCCACTTT.

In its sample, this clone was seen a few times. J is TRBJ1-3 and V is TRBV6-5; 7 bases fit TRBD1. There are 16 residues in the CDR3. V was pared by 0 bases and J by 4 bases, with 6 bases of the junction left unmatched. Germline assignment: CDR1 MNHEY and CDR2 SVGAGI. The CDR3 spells CASSYSTGTAGNTIYF. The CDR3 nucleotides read TGTGCCAGCAGTTACTCTACCGGGACAGCGGGAAACACCATATATTTT.

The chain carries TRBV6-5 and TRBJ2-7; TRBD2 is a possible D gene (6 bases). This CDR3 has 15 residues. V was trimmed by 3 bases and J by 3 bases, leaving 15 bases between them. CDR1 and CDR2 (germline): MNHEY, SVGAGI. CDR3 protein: CASSYRSTAGYEQYF. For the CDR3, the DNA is TGTGCCAGCAGTTATCGATCGACAGCGGGCTACGAGCAGTACTTC.